These 15 T cell receptor beta chains share one sample of origin, sequenced in a study of T cell repertoires in cytomegalovirus infection. TCRdb ran MiXCR on the reads and lists one entry per CDR3 protein. The sample gives roughly 230,000 distinct CDR3 sequences, over 20% of which show up once; roughly 18% is in the top ten. The sequenced sample consisted of CD8+ T cells from PBMCs. The receptors derive from a human donor in good health (CMV status not recorded). Some clones in this sample may be carry-over from other donors' samples.

CDR3 in DNA: TGCAGTGCTAGTTCAGGGGGCGAGCAGCCCCAGCATTTT. Translating gives CSASSGGEQPQHF. The chain joins TRBV20-1 to TRBJ1-5, with 8 bases matching TRBD1. J gave up 7 bases and V 3 bases, and 5 bases lay outside the gene matches. Germline CDR1 DFQATT, CDR2 SNEGSKA (reference sequence). The CDR3 is 13 amino acids.

There are many counts of this clonotype. The J gene is TRBJ2-5, the V gene TRBV12-3 or TRBV12-4, with D perhaps TRBD2 (5 bases). The CDR3 is made up of 14 amino acids. Trimming pared 1 base from V and 5 bases from J, leaving 11 bases between. CDR3 sequence: CASSLGPPGETQYF. Written as DNA, the CDR3 is TGTGCCAGCAGTTTAGGACCGCCGGGGGAGACCCAGTACTTC.

The table lists this clonotype with a few counts. CDR3 sequence: CASSEGGGTVYNEQFF. In DNA form, the CDR3 reads TGTGCCAGCAGTGAAGGTGGGGGGACAGTGTACAATGAGCAGTTCTTC. The chain joins TRBV2 to TRBJ2-1, with TRBD1 as a possible D gene (7 bases). The germline V gene encodes CDR1 SNHLY and CDR2 FYNNEI. The germline V and J ends were trimmed by 1 base and 4 bases, with 14 bases remaining between them. This CDR3 has 16 amino acids.

A few counts support this clonotype. The chain carries TRBV5-5 and TRBJ1-1; D remains ambiguous. Trimming cost V 1 base and J 0 bases, with 7 bases left between them. This CDR3 region has 14 residues. Germline V gene data show CDR1 as SGHKS and CDR2 as YYEKEE (reference sequence). CDR3 sequence: CASSLSSMNTEAFF. In DNA form, the CDR3 reads TGTGCCAGCAGCTTGAGCAGCATGAACACTGAAGCTTTCTTT.

This clonotype was detected many times. The chain couples TRBV11-1 to TRBJ2-1; the match to TRBD2 covers 7 bases. With 1 base clipped from V and 15 bases from J, the junction kept 12 bases outside the gene matches. From germline, CDR1 is SGHAT and CDR2 FQDESV (reference sequence). The CDR3 is made up of 14 amino acids. CDR3 in amino acids: CASSLVTPSGIPFF. DNA of the CDR3: TGTGCCAGCAGCTTAGTAACGCCTAGCGGCATTCCGTTCTTC.

This rearrangement joins TRBV5-4 to TRBJ1-1; D not resolved. There are 13 residues in the CDR3. V lost 1 base, J lost 3 bases, and 7 bases lay in between. CDR1 SGHNT and CDR2 YYREEE come from the germline V gene (reference sequence). The CDR3 nucleotides are TGTGCCAGCAGCTTGTTTTTTCACACTGAAGCTTTCTTT. This encodes CASSLFFHTEAFF.

This clonotype was recorded a few times. The V call is TRBV7-9, the J call TRBJ2-2; possibly TRBD1 for D (6 bases). The germline V and J ends were trimmed by 2 bases and 4 bases, with 17 bases remaining between them. CDR3 length: 17 amino acids. Germline-derived CDR1 and CDR2 are SEHNR and FQNEAQ (reference sequence). DNA of the CDR3: TGTGCCAGCAGCTTAATTTTTTCGGGACATTTCACCGGGGAGCTGTTTTTT. Its translation: CASSLIFSGHFTGELFF.

The sample holds many counts of this clonotype. V gene TRBV28 combines with J gene TRBJ1-1; D is unresolved. Germline CDR1 MDHEN, CDR2 SYDVKM. V was pared by 4 bases and J by 0 bases, with 15 bases between. CDR3 length: 16 residues. CDR3 region: CASSSVRDPLNTEAFF. CDR3 nucleotide sequence: TGTGCCAGCAGTTCCGTTAGGGATCCATTGAACACTGAAGCTTTCTTT. Combining the CDR3 with reference TRBV28 and TRBJ1-1 gives the whole variable domain DVKVTQSSRYLVKRTGEKVFLECVQDMDHENMFWYRQDPGLGLRLIYFSYDVKMKEKGDIPEGYSVSREKKERFSLILESASTNQTSMYLCASSSVRDPLNTEAFFGQGTRLTVV.

This sequence joins TRBV2 and TRBJ2-7; D possibly corresponds to TRBD1 (6 bases). The length of the CDR3 is 14 residues. V lost 4 bases, J lost 6 bases, and 16 bases lay in between. The germline gives CDR1 SNHLY, CDR2 FYNNEI. The CDR3 DNA reads as TGTGCCAGCAGTGTGGGGACACCTTTTTCCGAGCAGTACTTC. It codes for CASSVGTPFSEQYF. Filled out from reference TRBV2 and TRBJ2-7, the complete variable domain reads EPEVTQTPSHQVTQMGQEVILRCVPISNHLYFYWYRQILGQKVEFLVSFYNNEISEKSEIFDDQFSVERPDGSNFTLKIRSTKLEDSAMYFCASSVGTPFSEQYFGPGTRLTVT.

This clonotype was seen a few times. CDR3 sequence: CASSHRVRVYEQYF. The CDR3 nucleotides are TGTGCCAGCAGCCACCGGGTCAGGGTGTACGAGCAGTACTTC. The chain recombines TRBV7-9 with TRBJ2-7; tentative D call: TRBD1 (5 bases). The CDR3 is made up of 14 amino acids. The V gene's germline CDR1 is SEHNR and CDR2 FQNEAQ (reference sequence). Between the trimmed V and J ends, which lost 5 bases and 4 bases, there was a span of 15 bases.

This clonotype appeared many times. V gene TRBV7-9 combines with J gene TRBJ2-1; no clear D gene. With 5 bases removed from V and 0 bases from J, the gap between germline ends came to 14 bases. The CDR3 consists of 16 residues. The germline CDR1 and CDR2 sequences are SEHNR and FQNEAQ (reference sequence). CDR3 loop: CASSPDFTSSYNEQFF. The CDR3 coding sequence is TGTGCCAGCAGCCCAGACTTTACGAGCTCCTACAATGAGCAGTTCTTC.

The chain has TRBV27 and TRBJ1-5; D is undetermined. CDR1 and CDR2 from the germline V gene are MNHEY and SMNVEV (reference sequence). Trimming stripped 0 bases from V and 1 base from J, with 7 bases between. CDR3 length equals 15 residues. The DNA for the CDR3 is TGTGCCAGCAGTTTATCCCTCATGAGCAATCAGCCCCAGCATTTT. It is translated as CASSLSLMSNQPQHF.

This clonotype was counted a single time. The rearrangement joins TRBV20-1 to TRBJ2-7; D is ambiguous. V gave up 3 bases and J gave up 3 bases, with 12 bases separating them. Germline CDR1 DFQATT, CDR2 SNEGSKA (reference sequence). This CDR3 is 13 amino acids long. CDR3 sequence (DNA): TGCAGTGCTAGGCATGTCAGGAACTACGAGCAGTACTTC. Protein sequence: CSARHVRNYEQYF.

The rearrangement uses TRBV4-1 and TRBJ1-4; a possible D gene is TRBD1 (6 bases). The CDR3 loop spans 17 amino acids. Per the germline V gene, CDR1 is MGHRA and CDR2 is YSYEKL. The V end lost 0 bases, the J end lost 7 bases, and 18 bases lay between the germline ends. CDR3: CASSQDSLRTDVEKLFF. In DNA form, the CDR3 reads TGCGCCAGCAGCCAAGATTCTCTCCGGACAGACGTTGAAAAACTGTTTTTT.

The chain has TRBV18 and TRBJ2-7; D call uncertain. The CDR3 runs 15 residues. CDR1 is KGHSH and CDR2 is LQKENI in the germline V gene. Trimming left V 3 bases short and J 3 bases short, with 15 bases between. The CDR3 region has the DNA TGTGCCAGCTCACCTGTCCGGCCCCCGTTCTACGAGCAGTACTTC. This translates into CASSPVRPPFYEQYF.